These 32 T cell receptor beta chains were all obtained from the same sample, sequenced in a study of beta chain features in type 1 diabetes. Expressed TCRB transcripts were sequenced because the isolated RNA had all been reverse transcribed beforehand. Clones were read by immunoSEQ multiplex PCR, and TCRdb kept only the in-frame ones, dropping some. This table has under 450,000 clones, roughly 14% appearing once. Sequenced sample: naive CD4+ T cells from blood. The receptors shown here come from a man aged 25 to 40 in good health.

This sequence joins TRBV18 and TRBJ2-5; D is uncertain. The CDR3 runs to 13 residues. Germline loops: CDR1 KGHSH, CDR2 LQKENI. V gave up 2 bases and J gave up 4 bases, with 8 bases separating them. The CDR3 spells CASSPNVAETQYF. The CDR3 DNA follows: TGTGCCAGCTCACCAAATGTCGCAGAGACCCAGTACTTC.

In the case of this clone: Other DNA sequences in this sample translate to the same CDR3. This chain joins TRBV5-1 and TRBJ2-3; D not certain. Trimming cost V 0 bases and J 2 bases, with 7 bases left between them. CDR1 SGHRS and CDR2 YFSETQ come from the germline V gene. The CDR3 is made up of 14 amino acids. CDR3 nucleotide sequence: TGCGCCAGCAGCTTGGGTCAGACCACAGATACGCAGTATTTT. This sequence encodes CASSLGQTTDTQYF.

This clone was seen a handful of times. V usage is TRBV19 and J usage is TRBJ1-2; maybe TRBD1 (5 bases). The CDR3 length is 15 residues. Per the germline V gene, CDR1 is LNHDA and CDR2 is SQIVND (reference sequence). V was pared by 3 bases and J by 4 bases, with 15 bases between. CDR3 in DNA: TGTGCCAGTAGTATCAACTGGGGCGTTCCCTATGGCTACACCTTC. Its translation is CASSINWGVPYGYTF.

This clone has more than one count but fewer than ten. V usage is TRBV7-8 and J usage is TRBJ2-1; D gene uncertain. Per germline, CDR1 SGHVS and CDR2 FQNEAQ. Trimming shortened V by 5 bases and J by 7 bases, and 12 bases separated the two germline ends. The CDR3 runs to 13 residues. This CDR3 is CASSPRGPNEQFF. In DNA form, the CDR3 reads TGTGCCAGCAGCCCTCGTGGGCCAAATGAGCAGTTCTTC.

This clone was seen a few times. V gene TRBV13 combines with J gene TRBJ2-7, with D hard to call. The CDR3 consists of 12 residues. Germline V gives CDR1 PRHDT, CDR2 FYEKMQ (reference sequence). V lost 3 bases and J lost 12, with 15 bases in between. This CDR3 reads CASSFLCWTAYV. The CDR3 DNA sequence: TGTGCCAGCAGCTTTCTTTGTTGGACCGCGTACGTC.

In the case of this clone: The same CDR3 also results from other DNA sequences found in this sample. This chain links TRBV29-1 with TRBJ1-1; D unclear. This CDR3 has 13 residues. With 6 bases removed from V and 0 bases from J, the gap between germline ends came to 11 bases. Germline-derived CDR1 and CDR2 are SQVTM and ANQGSEA. The CDR3, as DNA: TGCAGCGTCTCGACGGGAATGAACACTGAAGCTTTCTTT. Residues: CSVSTGMNTEAFF.

Here the CDR3 DNA reads TGTGCCAGCAGCCAGGAAGTGACGGTTAACTATGGCTACACCTTC. Its protein is CASSQEVTVNYGYTF. This rearrangement joins TRBV4-2 to TRBJ1-2; D unresolved. The CDR3 length is 15 residues. Germline V gene data show CDR1 as LGHNA and CDR2 as YNFKEQ. Trimming removed 3 bases at V and 1 base at J, with 12 bases between.

Concerning this clone: One end of the junction does not line up with germline, which may come from a read error. V and J are TRBV30 and TRBJ1-1; D perhaps matches TRBD1 (5 bases). Germline V gene sequence: CDR1 GTSNPN, CDR2 SVGIG (reference sequence). This CDR3 contains 13 residues. CDR3 coding DNA: TGTGCCGGGAGTAGGGGTCCGTTCACTGAAGCTTTCTTT. This sequence encodes CAGSRGPFTEAFF.

This chain's CDR3 is CASSVSPLARRTGELFF. The CDR3 DNA reads as TGTGCCAGCAGCGTGAGCCCTCTAGCACGGAGGACCGGGGAGCTGTTTTTT. The gene calls are TRBV7-2 and TRBJ2-2; a weak D match, TRBD2 (5 bases). Deletions cut 5 bases from V and 5 bases from J, with 21 bases between. The germline gives CDR1 SGHTA, CDR2 FQGNSA. The CDR3 is 17 residues long.

There are a few counts of this clone. The chain is built from TRBV9 and TRBJ2-5, with a weak D call TRBD2 (5 bases). The V end lost 0 bases, the J end lost 3 bases, and 12 bases lay between the germline ends. The CDR3 is made up of 15 amino acids. The germline CDR1 and CDR2 sequences are SGDLS and YYNGEE. CDR3: CASSVASRTEETQYF. The CDR3 bases are TGTGCCAGCAGCGTAGCCTCAAGGACTGAAGAGACCCAGTACTTC. The full variable domain, rest sourced from reference TRBV9 and TRBJ2-5, is DSGVTQTPKHLITATGQRVTLRCSPRSGDLSVYWYQQSLDQGLQFLIQYYNGEERAKGNILERFSAQQFPDLHSELNLSSLELGDSALYFCASSVASRTEETQYFGPGTRLLVL.

At least ten counts were recorded for this clone. V and J are TRBV30 and TRBJ2-6; no definite D call. The length of the CDR3 is 13 residues. V dropped 3 bases and J dropped 4 bases, with 7 bases sitting between them. Germline CDR1 and CDR2: GTSNPN and SVGIG (reference sequence). CDR3 residues: CAWRPAGANVLTF. The CDR3 coding sequence is TGTGCCTGGAGACCGGCAGGGGCCAACGTCCTGACTTTC.

The chain uses TRBV29-1 and TRBJ1-2, with D hard to call. CDR1 is SQVTM, CDR2 ANQGSEA, per germline. V dropped 3 bases and J dropped 1 base, with 15 bases sitting between them. The CDR3 consists of 15 residues. The CDR3 nucleotides are TGCAGCGTTGACAAAGGTTTGGAGATTAACTATGGCTACACCTTC. Its translation: CSVDKGLEINYGYTF.

V gene TRBV29-1 combines with J gene TRBJ2-3, with D perhaps matching TRBD1 (5 bases). CDR1 and CDR2 from the germline V gene are SQVTM and ANQGSEA. This CDR3 contains 14 residues. The V end lost 6 bases, the J end lost 1 base, and 14 bases lay between the germline ends. CDR3 DNA sequence: TGCAGCGTCCAAATGCTACAGGGCACAGATACGCAGTATTTT. Its translation is CSVQMLQGTDTQYF.

The CDR3 is CASSLVLYEQYV. The CDR3 nucleotides read TGTGCCAGCAGCTTAGTACTCTACGAGCAGTACGTC. V usage is TRBV7-3 and J usage is TRBJ2-7, with D unresolved. V dropped 2 bases and J dropped 3 bases, with 5 bases sitting between them. The germline gives CDR1 SGHTA, CDR2 FQGTGA. The CDR3 sequence is 12 residues long.

A few counts support this clone. V is TRBV7-2 and J is TRBJ1-3, with D perhaps matching TRBD1 (5 bases). Germline CDR1 is SGHTA and CDR2 is FQGNSA. Trimming cost V 1 base and J 3 bases, with 10 bases left between them. This CDR3 is built from 15 residues. CDR3 loop: CASSLVAGGGNTIYF. The CDR3 nucleotides read TGTGCCAGCAGCTTAGTTGCGGGGGGTGGAAACACCATATATTTT.

There are a few counts of this clone. V and J are TRBV12-5 and TRBJ2-3, with TRBD2 as a possible D gene (6 bases). The germline CDR1 and CDR2 sequences are LGHNT and FRNRAP. The V end lost 5 bases, the J end lost 8 bases, and 14 bases lay between the germline ends. CDR3 length equals 13 residues. This CDR3 is CASGPLAAGTQYF. In DNA, the CDR3 is TGTGCTAGTGGTCCCCTCGCAGCGGGTACGCAGTATTTT. The whole variable domain, filled in from reference TRBV12-5 and TRBJ2-3, reads DARVTQTPRHKVTEMGQEVTMRCQPILGHNTVFWYRQTMMQGLELLAYFRNRAPLDDSGMPKDRFSAEMPDATLATLKIQPSEPRDSAVYFCASGPLAAGTQYFGPGTRLTVL.

This clone turned up a few times. This chain connects TRBV7-2 to TRBJ2-2, with D possibly called TRBD1 or TRBD2 (5 bases each). CDR1 is SGHTA and CDR2 is FQGNSA in the germline V gene. The CDR3 covers 12 residues. V lost 3 bases, J lost 9 bases, and 8 bases lay in between. CDR3 sequence (DNA): TGTGCCAGCAGCTTCCGGGGCCGGGAGCTGTTTTTT. The encoded protein is CASSFRGRELFF.

The chain joins TRBV4-1 to TRBJ1-2; D uncertain. With 1 base removed from V and 5 bases from J, the gap between germline ends came to 20 bases. Germline CDR1 reads MGHRA; CDR2 reads YSYEKL. The CDR3 has 17 residues. The CDR3 region has the DNA TGCGCCAGCAGCCAAGTGGCCGGTCGGACGGAAGGGTATGGCTACACCTTC. As protein: CASSQVAGRTEGYGYTF.

V usage is TRBV7-2 and J usage is TRBJ2-3, with 13 positions matching TRBD2. The CDR3 covers 17 residues. In germline, CDR1 is SGHTA, CDR2 FQGNSA. J was trimmed by 7 bases and V by 4 bases; bases with no gene match: 11. CDR3 nucleotide sequence: TGTGCCAGCAGCTCCGAACCGGGACTAGCGGGGAGAAATACGCAGTATTTT. Protein: CASSSEPGLAGRNTQYF.

This clone has only a few counts. CDR3 DNA sequence: TGTGCCAGCAGCTTATATGGGGGCACCGGGGAGCTGTTTTTT. The encoded protein is CASSLYGGTGELFF. The rearrangement uses TRBV7-9 and TRBJ2-2; either TRBD1 or TRBD2 may fit D (5 bases each). Trimming removed 2 bases from V and 4 bases from J, with 8 bases in between. Germline-derived CDR1 and CDR2 are SEHNR and FQNEAQ (reference sequence). There are 14 residues in the CDR3.

The genes are TRBV14 and TRBJ2-7; possibly TRBD1 for D (6 bases). The CDR3 is 13 amino acids. Germline CDR1 and CDR2: SGHDN and FVKESK. V lost 6 bases and J lost 1, with 10 bases in between. The CDR3 reads CASSRTGSYEQYF. The CDR3 coding sequence is TGTGCCAGCAGTCGAACAGGGTCCTACGAGCAGTACTTC.

The chain links TRBV30 to TRBJ2-3; D is unresolved. This CDR3 region has 13 residues. The ends were cut back, 4 bases at V and 2 bases at J, with 10 bases in the middle. CDR1 GTSNPN and CDR2 SVGIG come from the germline V gene (reference sequence). The CDR3 reads CAWTSGPTDTQYF. The DNA of the CDR3 is TGTGCCTGGACCTCAGGCCCCACAGATACGCAGTATTTT.

The chain couples TRBV5-1 to TRBJ2-7; 8 bases match TRBD2. Germline loops: CDR1 SGHRS, CDR2 YFSETQ. The CDR3 is 15 amino acids. After removal of 0 bases from V and 2 bases from J, the junction contained 4 bases not matched to a gene. CDR3 residues: CASSLVSGRAYEQYF. The CDR3 DNA sequence: TGCGCCAGCAGCTTGGTGTCCGGGAGGGCCTACGAGCAGTACTTC.

This clone turned up a few times. CDR3 protein: CASSFRQQNTGELFF. The CDR3 DNA reads TGTGCCAGCAGCTTTAGACAGCAGAACACCGGGGAGCTGTTTTTT. The chain recombines TRBV7-9 with TRBJ2-2, with a tentative D call TRBD1 (5 bases). CDR3 length: 15 amino acids. V gave up 3 bases and J gave up 1 base, with 9 bases separating them. Germline V gene sequence: CDR1 SEHNR, CDR2 FQNEAQ (reference sequence).

This clone was counted between two and nine times. The gene calls are TRBV29-1 and TRBJ2-5; weak D call: TRBD1 (6 bases). Germline V gene lookup returns CDR1 SQVTM and CDR2 ANQGSEA. The CDR3 extends over 13 amino acids. V lost 6 bases to trimming and J lost 5 bases, with 16 bases between them. The CDR3: CSVGQLTSETQYF. CDR3 nucleotide sequence: TGCAGCGTAGGACAGTTAACAAGTGAGACCCAGTACTTC.

This chain connects TRBV18 to TRBJ1-6; no reliable D call. The germline CDR1 and CDR2 sequences are KGHSH and LQKENI. The CDR3 consists of 17 residues. The V gene lost 2 bases and the J gene lost 6 bases, with 17 bases spanning the gap. The CDR3 loop is CASSPVPGSSGNSPLHF. CDR3 DNA: TGTGCCAGCTCACCAGTACCAGGTTCGAGTGGTAATTCACCCCTCCACTTT.

This clone was observed a few times. This chain links TRBV28 with TRBJ1-5; D perhaps matches TRBD1 (6 bases). V was cut by 6 bases and J by 3 bases, with 18 bases left in between. This CDR3 comprises 16 residues. The V gene's germline CDR1 is MDHEN and CDR2 SYDVKM. CDR3 sequence reads: CASSNLAGTINQPQHF. The CDR3 DNA sequence: TGTGCCAGCAGCAACCTCGCCGGGACAATCAATCAGCCCCAGCATTTT.

The rearrangement uses TRBV29-1 and TRBJ1-3, with D unresolved. Trimming removed 2 bases at V and 4 bases at J, with 9 bases between. The germline V gene has CDR1 SQVTM and CDR2 ANQGSEA. The CDR3 contains 13 residues. CDR3 residues: CSVEMGSGNTIYF. The CDR3, as DNA: TGCAGCGTTGAAATGGGTTCGGGAAACACCATATATTTT.

Many counts were recorded for this clone. V is TRBV21-1 and J is TRBJ2-7. TRBV21-1 is a recognized pseudogene. CDR3 length equals 13 residues. CDR3 bases: TGTGCCAGCAGCGGCCCGACGTGCTACGAGCAGTACGTC. As protein: CASSGPTCYEQYV.

The rearrangement links TRBV6-5 to TRBJ1-6; D possibly corresponds to TRBD1 (5 bases). Germline V gene data show CDR1 as MNHEY and CDR2 as SVGAGI. CDR3 length: 16 residues. V was shortened by 2 bases and J by 7 bases, with 15 bases between the two germline ends. CDR3 sequence (DNA): TGTGCCAGCAGTTACCCCCGAGCAGGGAGAAATTCACCCCTCCACTTT. Its translation: CASSYPRAGRNSPLHF.

This clone came up a few times. The chain is built from TRBV5-1 and TRBJ2-1; the match to TRBD2 covers 8 bases. Germline CDR1 and CDR2: SGHRS and YFSETQ. V was clipped by 4 bases and J by 5 bases; unmatched bases: 8. The CDR3 is 15 amino acids. The CDR3 spells CASSKRTSQHNEQFF. The CDR3 DNA is TGCGCCAGCAGCAAAAGGACTAGCCAACACAATGAGCAGTTCTTC.

The chain uses TRBV9 and TRBJ1-2; unclear D gene. CDR1 and CDR2 (germline): SGDLS, YYNGEE. Trimming took off 3 bases at V and 3 bases at J, with 9 bases between the two ends. CDR3 size: 13 residues. The CDR3 DNA reads TGTGCCAGCAGCGACCGGGAGCACTATGGCTACACCTTC. Its protein product is CASSDREHYGYTF.